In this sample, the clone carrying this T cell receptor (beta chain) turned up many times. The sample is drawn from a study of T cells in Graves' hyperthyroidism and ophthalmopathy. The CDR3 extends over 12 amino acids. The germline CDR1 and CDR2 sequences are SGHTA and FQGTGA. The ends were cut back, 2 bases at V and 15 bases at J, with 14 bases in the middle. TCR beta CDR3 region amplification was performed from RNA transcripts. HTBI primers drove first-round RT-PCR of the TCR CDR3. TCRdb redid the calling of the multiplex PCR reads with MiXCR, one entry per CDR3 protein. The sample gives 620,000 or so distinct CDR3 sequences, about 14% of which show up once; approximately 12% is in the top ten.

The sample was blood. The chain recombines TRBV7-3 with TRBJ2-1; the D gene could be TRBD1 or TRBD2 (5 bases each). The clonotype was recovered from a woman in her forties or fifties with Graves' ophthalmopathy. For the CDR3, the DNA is TGTGCCAGCAGCTTAGGGGGTCCAGCCCTGTTCTTC. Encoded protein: CASSLGGPALFF.